This TCR beta chain came from a study of blood T cell repertoires in COVID-19. Study-wide context: Sites in the United States, Italy and Spain provided acute and convalescent COVID-19 samples. T cells, B-cell-depleted T cells, or PBMCs supplied cDNA or gDNA.

As processed by the authors: How many nucleated cells were present was estimated from reference gene primer amplification. The repertoire was sequenced with immunoSEQ multiplex PCR; TCRdb's copy has only in-frame clones and lacks some. The DNA gave D and trimming, while V, J and clone size come from that table. The sample has about 320,000 clones; 86% are singletons. Germline values: CDR1 SGHRS, CDR2 YFSETQ. The length of the CDR3 is 11 residues. The V gene lost 2 bases and the J gene lost 8 bases, with 7 bases spanning the gap. This clonotype originated in a woman aged 50 to 65 with acute or convalescent COVID-19. Specimen: peripheral blood. V and J are TRBV5-1 and TRBJ1-2; possibly TRBD1 for D (6 bases). In DNA, the CDR3 is TGCGCCAGCAGCTTCCAGGGGGGCTACACCTTC. Its translation is CASSFQGGYTF.